Sequencing of this T cell receptor beta chain was carried out in a study of T cells in Graves' hyperthyroidism and ophthalmopathy (dated by TCRdb to the late 2010s). Broadly, across the study: A discovery cohort of roughly 96 patients, roughly 43 with Graves' ophthalmopathy and 55 to 60 with stable Graves' hyperthyroidism, was used to find distinguishing TCR V-J signatures. An independent validation cohort of about 19 hyperthyroidism patients and approximately 16 patients who later progressed to ophthalmopathy tested prospective prediction of ophthalmopathy. The 95 to 100 discovery patients were randomly divided into training and test sets at a 7:3 ratio. In addition, the study compared T-cell repertoires in thyroid tissue and in blood from roughly 6 Graves' hyperthyroidism patients. Once sampling was done, hyperthyroidism patients were given methimazole at a starting dose of 30 mg daily, whereas ophthalmopathy patients were given high-dose intravenous methylprednisolone. The paper reports TCR Vbeta CDR3 sequencing of roughly 140 peripheral blood samples: fewer than 50 ophthalmopathy, some 80 hyperthyroidism and around 17 progressor patients.

This clonotype was seen many times. Its target antigen remains unknown. Sequence at one end of the junction differs from germline and may be a read error. The germline V gene provides CDR1 KGHDR and CDR2 SFDVKD. Spanning cysteine to phenylalanine, the CDR3 consists of 11 amino acids. Only the CDR3 region is kept as DNA, spanning 33 bases read in frame from base 1. Graves' hyperthyroidism was defined as stable when no progression to ophthalmopathy occurred over 18 months of follow-up. Hyperthyroidism patients were newly diagnosed, with disease duration under 2 months, and aged 18 to 65 years. Exclusion was applied to patients with uncontrolled infections, other autoimmune diseases, pregnancy or lactation. Diagnoses were established on the basis of clinical symptoms, serum thyroxine and TRAb, thyroid ultrasound, and orbital computed tomography. Total RNA was extracted with Trizol reagent, and quality was checked on an Agilent 2100 Bioanalyzer.

TCR beta CDR3 regions were amplified from RNA transcripts. The TCR CDR3 was subjected to a first round of RT-PCR using the HTBI primer set and the Qiagen OneStep RT-PCR kit. Libraries were constructed in a second round of multiplex PCR, after which size selection and purification were carried out. The libraries were sequenced on an Illumina HiSeq2000 using paired-end 100 bp reads. As for the authors' bioinformatics: Raw data were processed with SOAPnuke, discarding reads with adapters, uncalled bases, mean Phred below 15, or no exact constant-primer or identifier match. COPE v1.2.5 was used to merge the high-quality paired reads, and each unique nucleotide sequence was defined as a clonotype. Clonotypes were aligned to IMGT TRBV, TRBD and TRBJ reference segments using MiTCR v1.1. The analysis included only V-J combinations with a frequency above 0.0001, which together covered around 99% of the repertoires. The TCS score was defined as F50 (clonal expansion) divided by E x V (chaos), with BLOSUM62-based TCRdist calculated between CDR3 peptides within each V-J. Welch's t-statistics and random forest reduced roughly 530 V-J features to some 14, which were used in a naive Bayes classifier (R e1071). The Morisita-Horn index was used to measure how similar the thyroid and blood repertoires were. TCRdb reprocessing: public reads trimmed at Q25 with fastp, clones called with MiXCR, in-frame beta chains kept. Every distinct CDR3 protein forms one entry, paired with its most common genes and DNA. These V and J calls originate from TCRdb's pipeline instead of the authors' own analysis. The sample table shows roughly 98,000 distinct CDR3 sequences, and approximately 42% are seen once. About a tenth of the sample lies in the top ten.

Summary of the overall study and its limitations: A 13 V-J signature model separated ophthalmopathy from stable hyperthyroidism, with about 88% sensitivity and about 81% specificity in cross-validation and 80%/75% in testing. No statistical method was used to fix the sample size in advance, and group allocation was not hidden from the investigators. In validation, the model predicted progression to ophthalmopathy a median of about 6 months before onset, with roughly 71% sensitivity and just under 75% specificity. Blood samples also contained most of the expanded thyroid clonotypes (frequency above 0.001), which suggests that blood repertoires may reflect thyroid immune responses.

The sequence derives from a woman between 25 and 40 years old with Graves' hyperthyroidism. The V and J genes are TRBV24-1 and TRBJ1-1, with the identity of the D gene unclear. The specimen was peripheral blood or thyroid tissue (not recorded which). The DNA sequence reads TGTGCCACCAGTGCTGGCACTGGAGCTTTCTTT. It codes for CATSAGTGAFF.